The clone carrying this TCR beta chain was counted many times. One entry per CDR3 protein, called by TCRdb with MiXCR from the RACE reads. Of 35,000 to 50,000 distinct CDR3 sequences in the sample, approximately 10% were seen once. The length of the CDR3 is 15 residues. Germline-derived CDR1 and CDR2 are MNHEY and SMNVEV (reference sequence). The V end lost 2 bases, the J end lost 6 bases, and 11 bases lay between the germline ends. The data belong to a study of human T cells and chemical hapten exposure. The time point here: patch test 2, 6 weeks after DPC sensitization. The treatment was: therapeutic diphenylcyclopropenone sensitization with weekly scalp DPC. The study extracted total RNA from unfractionated whole blood. Alopecia patients between 18 and 70 years old and suitable for DPC were used as donors.

Sequencing used whole blood, obtained in connection with sensitization to the hapten diphenylcyclopropenone (DPC). The chain uses TRBV27 and TRBJ1-6; D is ambiguous. This clonotype was sampled from a woman under 40 with alopecia areata. Some clones in this sample may be carry-over from other donors' samples. In DNA form, the CDR3 reads TGTGCCAGCAGTTTAGCCCTAGCGCCTAATTCACCCCTCCACTTT. As protein: CASSLALAPNSPLHF.